The 17 T cell receptor beta chains reported below all come from one sample, sequenced in a study of cytomegalovirus exposure and HLA in healthy donors. The study ran its PCR with 60 Vbeta and 13 Jbeta primers. Method: immunoSEQ multiplex PCR; TCRdb's copy keeps in-frame clones and lacks some. This table has about 160,000 clones, roughly 77% appearing once. Specimen: PBMCs. These receptor sequences come from a man aged 45-60 years in good health and CMV-seropositive.

V gene TRBV5-4 combines with J gene TRBJ1-3; D remains unclear. Germline-derived CDR1 and CDR2 are SGHNT and YYREEE (reference sequence). V was trimmed by 0 bases and J by 3 bases, leaving 7 bases between them. The length of the CDR3 is 14 residues. The CDR3 loop is CASSLERGGNTIYF. The CDR3 nucleotides are TGTGCCAGCAGCTTGGAGCGAGGTGGAAACACCATATATTTT. Full variable domain (rest looked up from reference TRBV5-4 and TRBJ1-3): ETGVTQSPTHLIKTRGQQVTLRCSSQSGHNTVSWYQQALGQGPQFIFQYYREEENGRGNFPPRFSGLQFPNYSSELNVNALELDDSALYLCASSLERGGNTIYFGEGSWLTVV.

The chain carries TRBV7-9 and TRBJ1-2, with a tentative D call TRBD1 (6 bases). This CDR3 region has 13 residues. The germline V and J ends were trimmed by 6 bases and 2 bases, with 10 bases remaining between them. CDR1 SEHNR and CDR2 FQNEAQ come from the germline V gene (reference sequence). CDR3 DNA sequence: TGTGCCAGCAGTCACACAGGGAACTATGGCTACACCTTC. The encoded protein is CASSHTGNYGYTF.

This rearrangement joins TRBV10-1 to TRBJ2-1; a possible D gene is TRBD2 (6 bases). Germline V gives CDR1 WNHNN, CDR2 SYGVQD (reference sequence). The germline V and J ends were trimmed by 5 bases and 2 bases, with 10 bases remaining between them. This CDR3 has 14 amino acids. As DNA, the CDR3 is TGCGCCAGCAGTAAGGGCGGGACCTACAATGAGCAGTTCTTC. Amino acids: CASSKGGTYNEQFF.

The rearrangement joins TRBV27 to TRBJ1-6, with a tentative D call TRBD1 (5 bases). Trimming shortened V by 1 base and J by 5 bases, and 12 bases separated the two germline ends. The CDR3 contains 16 residues. Germline V gene data show CDR1 as MNHEY and CDR2 as SMNVEV (reference sequence). The CDR3 coding sequence is TGTGCCAGCAGTTTATTCGTCGGGGGAAATAATTCACCCCTCCACTTT. This codes for CASSLFVGGNNSPLHF.

V is TRBV4-1 and J is TRBJ1-2; TRBD1 is a possible D gene (6 bases). Germline-derived CDR1 and CDR2 are MGHRA and YSYEKL. Trimming removed 1 base at V and 4 bases at J, with 16 bases between. CDR3 length equals 16 residues. CDR3 loop: CASSQGTSQGIYGYTF. Here the CDR3 DNA reads TGCGCCAGCAGCCAAGGGACATCCCAGGGGATCTATGGCTACACCTTC.

This sequence joins TRBV7-2 and TRBJ2-1; 11 bases match TRBD2. The germline gives CDR1 SGHTA, CDR2 FQGNSA. V shed 0 bases, J shed 7 bases, and the junction held 8 bases outside the gene matches. This CDR3 is built from 17 residues. CDR3 loop: CASSLAPTSGGVNEQFF. The CDR3 DNA is TGTGCCAGCAGCTTAGCCCCTACTAGCGGGGGTGTAAATGAGCAGTTCTTC.

This clone has only one observation. The V call is TRBV27, the J call TRBJ1-2; 7 bases match TRBD1. The V gene's germline CDR1 is MNHEY and CDR2 SMNVEV (reference sequence). The V segment lost 3 bases and the J segment 7 bases; nucleotides outside the gene matches: 11. The CDR3 is 15 amino acids. This chain's CDR3 is CASSFIKGALGGYTF. CDR3 DNA sequence: TGTGCCAGCAGTTTTATTAAGGGGGCGCTTGGTGGCTACACCTTC.

The chain carries TRBV5-4 and TRBJ1-1, with TRBD1 matching 9 bases. The V gene's germline CDR1 is SGHNT and CDR2 YYREEE (reference sequence). The J segment lost 5 bases and the V segment lost 2 bases, leaving 7 bases of the junction unmatched. The CDR3 covers 15 residues. CDR3 in DNA: TGTGCCAGCAGCTTAGGGGACAGGGTTTGGACTGAAGCTTTCTTT. Protein sequence: CASSLGDRVWTEAFF. The full variable domain, its missing parts supplied by reference TRBV5-4 and TRBJ1-1, is ETGVTQSPTHLIKTRGQQVTLRCSSQSGHNTVSWYQQALGQGPQFIFQYYREEENGRGNFPPRFSGLQFPNYSSELNVNALELDDSALYLCASSLGDRVWTEAFFGQGTRLTVV.

The J gene is TRBJ1-6, the V gene TRBV10-1; no reliable D call. Germline V gene sequence: CDR1 WNHNN, CDR2 SYGVQD (reference sequence). This CDR3 is built from 14 residues. V lost 2 bases and J 7 bases, leaving 9 bases between the germline ends. The CDR3 here is CASSEVRENSPLHF. The CDR3 nucleotides are TGCGCCAGCAGTGAGGTCCGGGAGAATTCACCCCTCCACTTT.

The V call is TRBV9, the J call TRBJ1-3; D not resolved. The CDR3 runs 19 residues. Germline values: CDR1 SGDLS, CDR2 YYNGEE. V dropped 3 bases and J dropped 4 bases, with 26 bases sitting between them. The CDR3 sequence is CASSAHLRRTDTGGNTIYF. CDR3 in DNA: TGTGCCAGCAGCGCCCATCTCCGGCGGACTGACACTGGGGGAAACACCATATATTTT.

This clone was detected a few times. This sequence joins TRBV7-6 and TRBJ1-2, with no clear D. The CDR3 totals 13 residues. Germline V gene sequence: CDR1 SGHVS, CDR2 FNYEAQ. Deletions cut 5 bases from V and 0 bases from J, with 7 bases between. CDR3 residues: CASSLGANYGYTF. CDR3 bases: TGTGCCAGCAGCCTCGGAGCTAACTATGGCTACACCTTC.

The chain uses TRBV5-1 and TRBJ1-5, with 7 bases matching TRBD1. The CDR3 sequence is 16 residues long. Germline CDR1 is SGHRS and CDR2 is YFSETQ. V lost 0 bases and J lost 4; bases outside the gene matches: 7. CDR3 sequence (DNA): TGCGCCAGCAGCTTGGATGGGGACAGAACGAATCAGCCCCAGCATTTT. It codes for CASSLDGDRTNQPQHF.

This clone was detected only a few times. The CDR3 DNA sequence: TGTGCCAGCAGCTCCGTTCCCCTCCACTTT. It encodes CASSSVPLHF. The chain is built from TRBV7-2 and TRBJ1-6; D unclear. Germline lookup yields CDR1 SGHTA and CDR2 FQGNSA. CDR3 length equals 10 residues. V lost 4 bases, J lost 13 bases, and 5 bases lay in between. Based on the CDR3 plus reference TRBV7-2 and TRBJ1-6, the full variable domain is GAGVSQSPSNKVTEKGKDVELRCDPISGHTALYWYRQSLGQGLEFLIYFQGNSAPDKSGLPSDRFSAERTGGSVSTLTIQRTQQEDSAVYLCASSSVPLHFGNGTRLTVT.

The chain joins TRBV7-2 to TRBJ2-7; possible D gene TRBD1, 7 bases. The CDR3 has 15 amino acids. Germline V CDR1 and CDR2: SGHTA, FQGNSA. V lost 5 bases, J lost 6 bases, and 20 bases lay in between. DNA of the CDR3: TGTGCCAGCAGCGCCTACAGGGGAGGTCTCTCCGAGCAGTACTTC. Its translation: CASSAYRGGLSEQYF.

This chain uses TRBV14 with TRBJ2-2; D uncertain. V was shortened by 1 base and J by 0 bases, with 3 bases between the two germline ends. The CDR3 is 14 amino acids. From germline, CDR1 is SGHDN and CDR2 FVKESK. The CDR3 DNA follows: TGTGCCAGCAGCCAAGTAGCGAACACCGGGGAGCTGTTTTTT. Its translation is CASSQVANTGELFF.

The genes are TRBV25-1 and TRBJ1-6; no definite D call. Trimming removed 1 base from V and 6 bases from J, with 19 bases in between. Germline-derived CDR1 and CDR2 are MGHDK and SYGVNS. The CDR3 is 18 residues long. The CDR3 bases are TGTGCCAGCAGTGAATTGGATGCGGAGTGGAAGGCTAATTCACCCCTCCACTTT. Encoded protein: CASSELDAEWKANSPLHF. Using reference TRBV25-1 and TRBJ1-6 for the parts outside the CDR3, the full variable domain is EADIYQTPRYLVIGTGKKITLECSQTMGHDKMYWYQQDPGMELHLIHYSYGVNSTEKGDLSSESTVSRIRTEHFPLTLESARPSHTSQYLCASSELDAEWKANSPLHFGNGTRLTVT.

V is TRBV5-8 and J is TRBJ2-2; D is perhaps TRBD2 (5 bases). Trimming shortened V by 6 bases and J by 2 bases, and 14 bases separated the two germline ends. The CDR3 spans 15 residues. CDR1 and CDR2 (germline): SGHTS, YDEGEE. The CDR3 DNA reads as TGTGCCAGCACCCTATGGACGGGAAACACCGGGGAGCTGTTTTTT. This translates into CASTLWTGNTGELFF.